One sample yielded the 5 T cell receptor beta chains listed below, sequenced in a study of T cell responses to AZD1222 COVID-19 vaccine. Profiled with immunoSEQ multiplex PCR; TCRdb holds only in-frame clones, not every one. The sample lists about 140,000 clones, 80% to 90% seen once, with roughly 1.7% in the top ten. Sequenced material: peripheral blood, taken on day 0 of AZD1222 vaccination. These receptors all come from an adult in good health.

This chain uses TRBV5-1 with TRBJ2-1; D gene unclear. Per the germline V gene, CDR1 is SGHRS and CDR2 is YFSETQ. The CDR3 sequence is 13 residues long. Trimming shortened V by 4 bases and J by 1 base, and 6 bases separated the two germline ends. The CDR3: CASSGVSYNEQFF. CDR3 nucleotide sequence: TGCGCCAGCAGCGGGGTATCCTACAATGAGCAGTTCTTC.

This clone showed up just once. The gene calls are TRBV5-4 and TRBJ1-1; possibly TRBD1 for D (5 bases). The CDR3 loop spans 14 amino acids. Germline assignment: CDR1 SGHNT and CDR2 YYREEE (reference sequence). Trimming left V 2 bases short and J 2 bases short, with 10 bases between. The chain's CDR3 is CASSFRGPNTEAFF. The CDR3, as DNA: TGTGCCAGCAGCTTTAGGGGCCCCAACACTGAAGCTTTCTTT.

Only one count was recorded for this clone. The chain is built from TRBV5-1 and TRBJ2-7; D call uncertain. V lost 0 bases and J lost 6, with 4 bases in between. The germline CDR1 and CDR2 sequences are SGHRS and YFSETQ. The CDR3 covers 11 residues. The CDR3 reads CASSLDGEQYF. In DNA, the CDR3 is TGCGCCAGCAGCTTGGACGGCGAGCAGTACTTC.

The CDR3 DNA sequence: TGCGCCAGCAGCTTGGGCTCACAACGAGAGATGAACACTGAAGCTTTCTTT. Protein product: CASSLGSQREMNTEAFF. The chain combines TRBV5-1 with TRBJ1-1; D is undetermined. The CDR3 length is 17 residues. CDR1 SGHRS and CDR2 YFSETQ come from the germline V gene. Trimming took 0 bases from V and 0 from J, leaving 15 bases between them.

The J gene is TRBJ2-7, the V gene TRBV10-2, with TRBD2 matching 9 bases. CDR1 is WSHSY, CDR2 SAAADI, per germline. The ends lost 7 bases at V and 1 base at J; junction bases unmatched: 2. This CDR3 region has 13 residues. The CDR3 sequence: CASNLAGSYEQYF. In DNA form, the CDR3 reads TGCGCCAGCAACCTAGCGGGATCCTACGAGCAGTACTTC.